This note documents a single T cell receptor (beta chain) sequence. The CDR3 contains 15 residues. V was clipped by 5 bases and J by 6 bases, with 19 bases between them. Germline loops: CDR1 SEHNR, CDR2 FQNEAQ (reference sequence). It was with 60 Vbeta and 13 Jbeta primers that the PCR ran. Sequenced by immunoSEQ multiplex PCR; TCRdb stores in-frame clones only, minus some. Seen here are a few hundred thousand clones, 65% to 85% observed once, and the top ten hold roughly 3%. This specimen belongs to a study of cytomegalovirus exposure and HLA in healthy donors. The sample taken for sequencing was PBMCs. The chain has TRBV7-9 and TRBJ1-1; D unresolved. This TCR was recovered from a young woman in good health and CMV-seronegative. The CDR3 bases are TGTGCCAGCAGCGCCGAGGGCGGGGTTAAGGCTGAAGCTTTCTTT. Protein: CASSAEGGVKAEAFF.